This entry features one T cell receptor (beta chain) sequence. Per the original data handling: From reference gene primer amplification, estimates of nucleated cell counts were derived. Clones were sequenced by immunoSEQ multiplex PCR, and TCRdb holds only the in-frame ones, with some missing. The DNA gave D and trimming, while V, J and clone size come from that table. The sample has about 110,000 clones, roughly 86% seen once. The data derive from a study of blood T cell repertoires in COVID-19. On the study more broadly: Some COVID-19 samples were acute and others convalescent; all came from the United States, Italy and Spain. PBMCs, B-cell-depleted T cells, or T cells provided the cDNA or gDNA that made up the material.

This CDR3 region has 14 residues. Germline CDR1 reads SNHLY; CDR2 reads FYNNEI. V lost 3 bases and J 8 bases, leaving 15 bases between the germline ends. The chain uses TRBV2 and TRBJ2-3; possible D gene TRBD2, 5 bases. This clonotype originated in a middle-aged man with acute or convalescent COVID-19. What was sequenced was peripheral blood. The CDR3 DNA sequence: TGTGCCAGCAGTGAGACTCTCGGGGTCGCTACGCAGTATTTT. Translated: CASSETLGVATQYF.